This is a list of T cell receptor beta chains from one sample in a study of blood T cell repertoires in COVID-19. Data came from immunoSEQ multiplex PCR; TCRdb stores just in-frame clones and leaves some out. The sample has under 250,000 clones, about nine tenths seen once. The material sequenced was peripheral blood. These receptors were collected from a man aged 50 or older with COVID-19, enrolled during active disease. CDR3s include the opening cysteine and the closing phenylalanine or tryptophan. D genes are given only for firm matches. Not every row has a clone size; where given, it reads once, few, many or a size class.

j_call clone_size d_call v_call cdr3_aa cdr3_nt
TRBJ1-1 . . TRBV9 CASSAHRDTEAFF TGTGCCAGCAGCGCCCACAGGGATACTGAAGCTTTCTTT
TRBJ1-3 . . TRBV5-1 CASSLDRAAGNTIYF TGCGCCAGCAGCTTGGACAGGGCTGCTGGAAACACCATATATTTT
TRBJ1-2 . TRBD1 TRBV6-1 CASSEYFDRVGIYGYTF TGTGCCAGCAGTGAATATTTCGACAGGGTCGGCATATATGGCTACACCTTC
TRBJ2-7 . . TRBV5-1 CASSLGQVLGGYEQYF TGCGCCAGCAGCTTGGGACAGGTCCTAGGGGGCTACGAGCAGTACTTC
TRBJ2-3 . TRBD1 TRBV27 CASSHWTGSTDTQYF TGTGCCAGCTCTCACTGGACAGGCAGCACAGATACGCAGTATTTT
TRBJ1-1 . . TRBV6-5 CASSYSRLMNTEAFF TGTGCCAGCAGTTACTCGAGGTTGATGAACACTGAAGCTTTCTTT
TRBJ1-1 once . TRBV5-4 CASSLLPGKDTEAFF TGTGCCAGCAGCTTGTTGCCAGGGAAGGACACTGAAGCTTTCTTT
TRBJ2-7 . . TRBV19 CASSISGYYEQYF TGTGCCAGTAGTATCAGCGGGTACTACGAGCAGTACTTC
TRBJ2-2 . TRBD2 TRBV29-1 CSVRTSGNTGELFF TGCAGCGTCCGGACTAGCGGGAACACCGGGGAGCTGTTTTTT
TRBJ1-5 . TRBD1 TRBV12-3/TRBV12-4 CASSNRGHQPQHF TGTGCCAGCAGTAACAGGGGGCACCAGCCCCAGCATTTT
TRBJ2-7 . . TRBV18 CASSPEAGLPEYF TGTGCCAGCTCACCAGAGGCCGGTCTACCTGAGTACTTC
TRBJ1-2 few . TRBV6-2/TRBV6-3 CASSLAEGIGYTF TGTGCCAGCAGTTTAGCCGAGGGTATCGGCTACACCTTC
TRBJ1-5 few . TRBV6-5 CASKEVSNQPQHF TGTGCCAGCAAGGAGGTCAGCAATCAGCCCCAGCATTTT
TRBJ1-5 . . TRBV20-1 CSASVWGPNQPQHF TGCAGTGCTAGTGTCTGGGGGCCTAATCAGCCCCAGCATTTT
TRBJ1-1 . TRBD1 TRBV18 CASARDSMNTEAFF TGTGCCAGCGCGAGGGACAGTATGAACACTGAAGCTTTCTTT
TRBJ1-4 . . TRBV18 CASSPGAGNEKLFF TGTGCCAGCTCACCGGGCGCGGGGAATGAAAAACTGTTTTTT
TRBJ2-7 . TRBD1 TRBV23-1 CASRPRDSYEQYF TGCGCCAGCAGACCTCGGGACAGCTACGAGCAGTACTTC
TRBJ2-7 . TRBD1 TRBV9 CASSVGDRGYEQYF TGTGCCAGCAGCGTAGGGGACAGGGGCTACGAGCAGTACTTC
TRBJ2-2 . . TRBV20-1 CSASHRVGELFF TGCAGTGCTAGTCACAGGGTCGGGGAGCTGTTTTTT
TRBJ2-7 . TRBD1 TRBV29-1 CSVGQGAFEQYF TGCAGCGTCGGACAGGGGGCGTTCGAGCAGTACTTC
TRBJ2-7 . TRBD1 TRBV29-1 CSVRQGVSYEQYF TGCAGCGTAAGACAGGGAGTGTCCTACGAGCAGTACTTC
TRBJ1-1 . TRBD1 TRBV9 CASSVGTGNTEAFF TGTGCCAGCAGCGTCGGGACAGGGAACACTGAAGCTTTCTTT
TRBJ2-2 . TRBD1 TRBV7-9 CASSFMKGQGASNTGELFF TGTGCCAGCAGTTTTATGAAGGGACAGGGGGCCTCGAACACCGGGGAGCTGTTTTTT
TRBJ2-7 few TRBD1 TRBV9 CASSVGGGAFSGEQYF TGTGCCAGCAGCGTAGGAGGGGGCGCCTTCTCGGGCGAGCAGTACTTC
TRBJ2-7 once TRBD1 TRBV3-1/TRBV3-2 CASSQSYRGEQYF TGTGCCAGCAGCCAAAGTTACAGGGGCGAGCAGTACTTC
TRBJ2-3 . TRBD2 TRBV9 CASGSGSSTDTQYF TGTGCCAGCGGTAGCGGGTCTAGCACAGATACGCAGTATTTT
TRBJ1-1 . . TRBV5-8 CASSSPGINTEAFF TGTGCCAGCAGTTCCCCGGGGATTAACACTGAAGCTTTCTTT
TRBJ1-3 . . TRBV6-5 CASSTGLGNTIYF TGTGCCAGCAGCACAGGTCTCGGAAACACCATATATTTT
TRBJ2-1 . TRBD2 TRBV2 CASIRPSGGSSYNEQFF TGTGCCAGCATCAGGCCTAGCGGGGGGAGCTCCTACAATGAGCAGTTCTTC
TRBJ2-3 . TRBD2 TRBV27 CASSFLAGDTQYF TGTGCCAGCAGTTTTTTAGCGGGAGATACGCAGTATTTT
TRBJ1-6 . . TRBV24-1 CATKIGISYNSPLHF TGTGCCACCAAGATCGGGATCTCCTATAATTCACCCCTCCACTTT
TRBJ2-3 few . TRBV7-9 CASSLVSSTDTQYF TGTGCCAGCAGCTTAGTGAGTAGCACAGATACGCAGTATTTT
TRBJ2-3 . . TRBV18 CASSPRRGSTDTQYF TGTGCCAGCTCACCACGTCGAGGAAGCACAGATACGCAGTATTTT
TRBJ1-4 . . TRBV28 CASSLLGRRTNEKLFF TGTGCCAGCAGTTTATTGGGCAGGCGAACTAATGAAAAACTGTTTTTT
TRBJ2-3 . . TRBV7-3 CASSLVGAGTDTQYF TGTGCCAGCAGCTTAGTGGGGGCTGGCACAGATACGCAGTATTTT
TRBJ2-7 . . TRBV19 CASSSLLSTYEQYF TGTGCCAGTAGTAGTCTACTGAGTACCTACGAGCAGTACTTC
TRBJ1-2 . . TRBV28 CASSSALAWGYTF TGTGCCAGCAGTTCGGCCCTAGCCTGGGGCTACACCTTC
TRBJ2-7 . TRBD1 TRBV6-5 CASSYGTGPSYEQYF TGTGCCAGCAGTTACGGGACAGGGCCCTCCTACGAGCAGTACTTC
TRBJ2-7 few TRBD2 TRBV27 CASISGGAHEQYF TGTGCCAGCATCAGCGGGGGGGCCCACGAGCAGTACTTC
TRBJ1-2 . . TRBV19 CASSPQGNYGYTF TGTGCCAGTAGTCCCCAGGGGAATTATGGCTACACCTTC
TRBJ2-2 . . TRBV4-1 CASSQVVNTGELFF TGCGCCAGCAGCCAAGTAGTCAACACCGGGGAGCTGTTTTTT
TRBJ1-5 . TRBD1 TRBV13 CASSLGGQGAGQPQHF TGTGCCAGCAGCTTAGGGGGACAGGGGGCAGGTCAGCCCCAGCATTTT
TRBJ2-1 . TRBD2 TRBV6-6 CASRLAGGIYNEQFF TGTGCCAGCCGATTAGCGGGGGGGATTTACAATGAGCAGTTCTTC
TRBJ2-1 . TRBD2 TRBV24-1 CATSDAGTSGINEQFF TGTGCCACCAGTGATGCCGGGACTAGCGGGATCAATGAGCAGTTCTTC
TRBJ2-2 . . TRBV5-1 CASSQGQSTGELFF TGCGCCAGCAGCCAGGGACAAAGCACCGGGGAGCTGTTTTTT